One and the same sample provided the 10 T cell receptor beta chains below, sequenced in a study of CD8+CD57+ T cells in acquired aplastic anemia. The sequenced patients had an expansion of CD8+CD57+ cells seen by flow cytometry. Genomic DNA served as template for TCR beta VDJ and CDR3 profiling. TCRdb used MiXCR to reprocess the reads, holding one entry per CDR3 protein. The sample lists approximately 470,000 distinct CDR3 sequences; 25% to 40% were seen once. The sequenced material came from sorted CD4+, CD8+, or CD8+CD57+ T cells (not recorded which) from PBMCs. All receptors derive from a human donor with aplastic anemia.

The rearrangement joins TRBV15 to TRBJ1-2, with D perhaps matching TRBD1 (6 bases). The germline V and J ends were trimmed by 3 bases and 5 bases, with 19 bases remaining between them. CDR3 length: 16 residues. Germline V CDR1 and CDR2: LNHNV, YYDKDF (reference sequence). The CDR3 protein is CATSSDSDRTPYGYTF. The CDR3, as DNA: TGTGCCACCAGCAGTGACTCGGACAGAACGCCATATGGCTACACCTTC.

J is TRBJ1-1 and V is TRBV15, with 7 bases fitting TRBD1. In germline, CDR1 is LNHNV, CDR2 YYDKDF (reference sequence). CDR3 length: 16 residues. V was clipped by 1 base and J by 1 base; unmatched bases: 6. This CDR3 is CATSRVRGPSNTEAFF. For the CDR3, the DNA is TGTGCCACCAGCAGAGTTAGGGGGCCTTCGAACACTGAAGCTTTCTTT.

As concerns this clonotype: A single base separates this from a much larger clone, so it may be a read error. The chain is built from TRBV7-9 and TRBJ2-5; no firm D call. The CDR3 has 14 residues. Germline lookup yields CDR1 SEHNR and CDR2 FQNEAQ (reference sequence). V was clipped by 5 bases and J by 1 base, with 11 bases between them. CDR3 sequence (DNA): TGTGCCAGCAGCCTAATGGACGGCCAAGAGACCCAGTACTTC. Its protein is CASSLMDGQETQYF.

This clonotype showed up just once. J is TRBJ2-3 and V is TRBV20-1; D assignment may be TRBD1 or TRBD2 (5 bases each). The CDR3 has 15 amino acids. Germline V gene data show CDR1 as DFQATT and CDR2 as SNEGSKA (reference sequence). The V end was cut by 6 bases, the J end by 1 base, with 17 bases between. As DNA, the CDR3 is TGCAGTGCCACCGGGGCAGGGATTGGCACAGATACGCAGTATTTT. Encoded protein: CSATGAGIGTDTQYF.

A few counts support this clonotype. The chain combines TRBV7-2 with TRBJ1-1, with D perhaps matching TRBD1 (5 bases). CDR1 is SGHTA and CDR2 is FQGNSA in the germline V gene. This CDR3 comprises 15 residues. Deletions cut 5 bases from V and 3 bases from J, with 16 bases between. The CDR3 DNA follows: TGTGCCAGCAGCGCAACTTTCAGGGCCTACACTGAAGCTTTCTTT. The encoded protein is CASSATFRAYTEAFF.

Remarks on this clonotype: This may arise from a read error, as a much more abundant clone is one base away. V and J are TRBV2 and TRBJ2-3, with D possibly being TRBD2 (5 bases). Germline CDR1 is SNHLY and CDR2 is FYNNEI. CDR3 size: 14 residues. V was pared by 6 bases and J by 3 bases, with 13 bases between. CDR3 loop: CASSPETGTDTQYF. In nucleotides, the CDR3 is TGTGCCAGCAGCCCCGAGACGGGGACAGATACGCAGTATTTT.

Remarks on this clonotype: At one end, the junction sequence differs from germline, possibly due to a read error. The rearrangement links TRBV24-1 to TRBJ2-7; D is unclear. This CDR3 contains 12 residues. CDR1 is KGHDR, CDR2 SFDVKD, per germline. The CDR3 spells CATSEGIAEWFF. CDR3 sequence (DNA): TGTGCCACCAGTGAAGGCATCGCGGAATGGTTCTTC.

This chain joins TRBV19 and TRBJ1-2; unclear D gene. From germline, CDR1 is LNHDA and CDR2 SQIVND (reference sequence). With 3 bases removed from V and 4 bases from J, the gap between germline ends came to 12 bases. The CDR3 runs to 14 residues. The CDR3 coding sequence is TGTGCCAGTAGTATGCTAGGGTTTACCTATGGCTACACCTTC. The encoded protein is CASSMLGFTYGYTF. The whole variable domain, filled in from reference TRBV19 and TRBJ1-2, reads DGGITQSPKYLFRKEGQNVTLSCEQNLNHDAMYWYRQDPGQGLRLIYYSQIVNDFQKGDIAEGYSVSREKKESFPLTVTSAQKNPTAFYLCASSMLGFTYGYTFGSGTRLTVV.

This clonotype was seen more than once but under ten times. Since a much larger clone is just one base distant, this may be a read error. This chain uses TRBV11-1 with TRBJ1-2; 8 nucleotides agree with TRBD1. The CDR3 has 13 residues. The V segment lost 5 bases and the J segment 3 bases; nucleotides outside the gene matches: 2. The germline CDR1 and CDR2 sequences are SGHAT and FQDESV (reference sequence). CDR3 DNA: TGTGCCAGCAGCCAGACAGGGGACTATGGCTACACCTTC. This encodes CASSQTGDYGYTF.

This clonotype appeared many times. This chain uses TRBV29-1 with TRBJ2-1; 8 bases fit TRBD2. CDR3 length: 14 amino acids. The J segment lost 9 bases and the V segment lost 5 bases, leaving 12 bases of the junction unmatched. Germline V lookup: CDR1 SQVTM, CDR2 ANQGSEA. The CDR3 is CSVSPSGLEREQFF. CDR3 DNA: TGCAGCGTTTCGCCGTCGGGACTAGAGCGTGAGCAGTTCTTC.